This T cell receptor (beta chain) was captured by sequencing in a study of metastatic and nonmetastatic thyroid tumors. In the study overall: Where malignant and benign thyroid patients were concerned, repertoires were compared across blood and tumor or nodule tissue. Study conclusions and caveats: Compared with benign nodules, malignant thyroid tumors were reported to have significantly higher TCR beta diversity in both blood and tumor.

Per the original data handling: Researchers built a distant-metastasis classifier for papillary thyroid cancer that drew on CDR3 differences across clinicopathological groups. TCRdb re-called the PCR reads via MiXCR. The V and J calls here are based on TCRdb, not the publication. The data contain about 20,000 clones, 12% of them singletons. V was pared by 0 bases and J by 2 bases, with 0 bases of the junction left unmatched. The CDR3 is 14 residues long. Germline CDR1 and CDR2: SSHAT and FNYEAQ (reference sequence). Every patient was untreated before thyroid surgery. Concerning this clone itself: Antigen unknown.

Sequences were obtained from blood. The clonotype was recovered from a male donor with papillary thyroid cancer or a benign thyroid nodule (not recorded which). Some clones in this sample may be carry-over from other donors' samples. The chain recombines TRBV7-7 with TRBJ2-7; the match to TRBD1 covers 8 bases. This chain's CDR3 is CASSLATGAYEQYF. The CDR3 nucleotides are TGTGCCAGCAGCTTAGCGACAGGGGCCTACGAGCAGTACTTC.